The rows below give T cell receptor beta chains drawn from one sample of a study of blood T cell repertoires in COVID-19. Some clones are missing from TCRdb's copy, which holds only in-frame ones; the method was immunoSEQ multiplex PCR. The data contain under 95,000 clones, 70% to 90% of them singletons. Sequencing was performed on peripheral blood. The receptors were sampled from an elderly woman with acute or convalescent COVID-19. CDR3s include the opening cysteine and the closing phenylalanine or tryptophan. Fields, in order: clone size, D gene, V gene, J gene, CDR3 DNA, CDR3 protein. A D gene is named only where the DNA matches it firmly. Clone size, where shown, is once, few, many, or a class for clones that have expanded.

>-|TRBD1|TRBV18|TRBJ1-6
TGTGCCAGCTCACGGGGACAGGGGGATTCACCCCTCCACTTT
CASSRGQGDSPLHF
>-|-|TRBV2|TRBJ2-3
TGTGCCAGCAGGCCATCGACTGGCAGCGGGCAGTATTTT
CASRPSTGSGQYF
>-|-|TRBV5-4|TRBJ1-1
TGTGCCAGCAGCTTCCCCGGGGAAGCGACTGAAGCTTTCTTT
CASSFPGEATEAFF
>-|TRBD1|TRBV10-2|TRBJ2-7
TGCGCCAGCGAGACAGGGGATGGCGAGCAGTACTTC
CASETGDGEQYF
>-|-|TRBV25-1|TRBJ2-3
TGTGCCAGCCGGGGGAGCGGACACAGCACAGATACGCAGTATTTT
CASRGSGHSTDTQYF
>-|-|TRBV7-8|TRBJ1-5
TGTGCCAGCAGCTTATCGGGGGGCAATCAGCCCCAGCATTTT
CASSLSGGNQPQHF
>-|-|TRBV14|TRBJ2-7
TGTGCCAGCAGCCCAAAAGGGGTCGAGCAGTACTTC
CASSPKGVEQYF
>-|TRBD2|TRBV5-1|TRBJ2-7
TGCGCCAGCAGCTTGACTAGCGGGGCGTCCTACGAGCAGTACTTC
CASSLTSGASYEQYF
>-|TRBD2|TRBV7-3|TRBJ2-3
TGTGCCAGCAGCTCCTGGGGGGGAAGCACAGATACGCAGTATTTT
CASSSWGGSTDTQYF
>once|-|TRBV4-1|TRBJ1-5
TGCGCCAGCAGCCAAGACGGGGCAGGGGTAGTGCAGCCCCAGCATTTT
CASSQDGAGVVQPQHF
>-|TRBD1|TRBV6-5|TRBJ2-7
TGTGCCAGCCAGACAGGGGGCTTCGCGGCCTACGAGCAGTACTTC
CASQTGGFAAYEQYF
>-|-|TRBV3-1/TRBV3-2|TRBJ2-1
TGTGCCAGCAGCCCGCTGGCGGGGCGGAACAATGAGCAGTTCTTC
CASSPLAGRNNEQFF
>few|-|TRBV24-1|TRBJ2-2
TGTGCCACCGGAGGACGCGGGACGGCGATTCGGCCCGGGGAGCTGTTTTTT
CATGGRGTAIRPGELFF
>-|-|TRBV19|TRBJ2-4
TGTGCCAGTAGCCCTTCCGGACAGAGCATAGCCAAAAACATTCAGTACTTC
CASSPSGQSIAKNIQYF
>-|-|TRBV6-1|TRBJ1-4
TGTGCCAGCAGTGAAAAGGGGAACAGCGAAAAACTGTTTTTT
CASSEKGNSEKLFF